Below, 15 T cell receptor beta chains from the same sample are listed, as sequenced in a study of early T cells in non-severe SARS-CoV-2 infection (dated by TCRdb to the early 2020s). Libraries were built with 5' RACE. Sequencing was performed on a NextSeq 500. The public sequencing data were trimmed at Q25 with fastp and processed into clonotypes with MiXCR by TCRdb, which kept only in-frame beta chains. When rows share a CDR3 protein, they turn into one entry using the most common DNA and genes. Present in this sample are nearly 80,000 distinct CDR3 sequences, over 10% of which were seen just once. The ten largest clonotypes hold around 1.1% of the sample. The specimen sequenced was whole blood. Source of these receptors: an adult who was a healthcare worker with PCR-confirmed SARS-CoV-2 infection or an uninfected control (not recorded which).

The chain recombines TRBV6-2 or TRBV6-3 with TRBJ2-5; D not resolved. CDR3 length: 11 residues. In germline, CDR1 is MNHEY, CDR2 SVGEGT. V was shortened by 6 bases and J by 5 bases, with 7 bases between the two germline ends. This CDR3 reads CASRSIETQYF. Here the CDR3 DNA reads TGTGCCAGCAGGTCTATCGAGACCCAGTACTTC.

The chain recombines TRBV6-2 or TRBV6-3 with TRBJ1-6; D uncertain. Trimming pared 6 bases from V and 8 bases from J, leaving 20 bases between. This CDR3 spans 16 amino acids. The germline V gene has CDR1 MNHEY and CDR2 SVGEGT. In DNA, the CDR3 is TGTGCCAGCAGCGGCGGGGTTCTCGGTATGGATTCACCCCTCCACTTT. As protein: CASSGGVLGMDSPLHF.

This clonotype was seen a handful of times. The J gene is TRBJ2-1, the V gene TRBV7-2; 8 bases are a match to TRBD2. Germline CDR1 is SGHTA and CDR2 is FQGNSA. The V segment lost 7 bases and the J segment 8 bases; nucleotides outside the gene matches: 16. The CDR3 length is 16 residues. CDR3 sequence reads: CASTLGGTRPRDEQFF. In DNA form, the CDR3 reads TGTGCCAGCACCCTAGGGGGGACTAGGCCTCGGGATGAGCAGTTCTTC.

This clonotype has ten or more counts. CDR3 in amino acids: CASSPGQGWDTGELFF. The CDR3 DNA reads TGTGCCAGCAGCCCTGGACAGGGCTGGGACACCGGGGAGCTGTTTTTT. The chain recombines TRBV7-6 with TRBJ2-2; 8 bases line up with TRBD1. J gave up 3 bases and V 5 bases, and 8 bases lay outside the gene matches. CDR3 length: 16 residues. Germline V gives CDR1 SGHVS, CDR2 FNYEAQ. The full variable domain, completed using reference TRBV7-6 and TRBJ2-2, is GAGVSQSPRYKVTKRGQDVALRCDPISGHVSLYWYRQALGQGPEFLTYFNYEAQQDKSGLPNDRFSAERPEGSISTLTIQRTEQRDSAMYRCASSPGQGWDTGELFFGEGSRLTVL.

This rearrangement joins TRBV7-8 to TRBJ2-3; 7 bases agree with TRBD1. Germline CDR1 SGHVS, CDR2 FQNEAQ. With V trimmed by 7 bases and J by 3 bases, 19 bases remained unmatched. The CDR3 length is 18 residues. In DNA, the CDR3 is TGTGCCAGCACCTCCATTCCCCCTCTGACAGGGAGAACAGATACGCAGTATTTT. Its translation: CASTSIPPLTGRTDTQYF.

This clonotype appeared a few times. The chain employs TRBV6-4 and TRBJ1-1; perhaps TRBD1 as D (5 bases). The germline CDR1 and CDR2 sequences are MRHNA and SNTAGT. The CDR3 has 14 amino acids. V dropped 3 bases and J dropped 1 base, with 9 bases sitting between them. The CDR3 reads CASSENGQNTEAFF. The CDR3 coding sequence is TGTGCCAGCAGTGAAAACGGACAGAACACTGAAGCTTTCTTT.

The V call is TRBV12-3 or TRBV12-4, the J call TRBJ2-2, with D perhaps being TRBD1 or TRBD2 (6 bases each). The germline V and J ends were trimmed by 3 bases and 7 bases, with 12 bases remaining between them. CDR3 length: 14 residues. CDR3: CASSLGGAGGELFF. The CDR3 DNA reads TGTGCCAGCAGTTTGGGGGGCGCGGGCGGGGAGCTGTTTTTT.

The CDR3 nucleotides are TGTGCTAGTGGTTTGCAGGGGACCACCGGGGAGCTGTTTTTT. Encoded protein: CASGLQGTTGELFF. The rearrangement links TRBV12-5 to TRBJ2-2, with D perhaps TRBD1 (6 bases). V lost 2 bases and J 4 bases, leaving 8 bases between the germline ends. CDR1 and CDR2 from the germline V gene are LGHNT and FRNRAP. The CDR3 sequence is 14 residues long.

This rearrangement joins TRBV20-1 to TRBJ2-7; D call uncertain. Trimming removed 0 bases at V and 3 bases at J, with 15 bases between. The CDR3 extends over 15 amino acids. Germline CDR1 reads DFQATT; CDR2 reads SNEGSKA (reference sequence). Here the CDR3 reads CSARDPLPGDYEQYF. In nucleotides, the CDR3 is TGCAGTGCTAGAGACCCTCTCCCGGGTGACTACGAGCAGTACTTC.

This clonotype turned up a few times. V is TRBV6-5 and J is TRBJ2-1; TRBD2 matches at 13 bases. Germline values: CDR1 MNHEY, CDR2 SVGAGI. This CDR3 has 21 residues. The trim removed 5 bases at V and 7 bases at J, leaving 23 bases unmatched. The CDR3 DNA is TGTGCCAGCAGTCCGCGCTCTACCGAAACTATGACTAGCGGGAGGCCAAATGAGCAGTTCTTC. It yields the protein CASSPRSTETMTSGRPNEQFF.

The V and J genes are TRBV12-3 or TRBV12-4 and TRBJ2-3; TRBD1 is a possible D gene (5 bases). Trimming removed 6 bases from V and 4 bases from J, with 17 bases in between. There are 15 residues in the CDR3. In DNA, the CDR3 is TGTGCCAGCAGCCATACACACGACAGAGCAGATACGCAGTATTTT. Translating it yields CASSHTHDRADTQYF.

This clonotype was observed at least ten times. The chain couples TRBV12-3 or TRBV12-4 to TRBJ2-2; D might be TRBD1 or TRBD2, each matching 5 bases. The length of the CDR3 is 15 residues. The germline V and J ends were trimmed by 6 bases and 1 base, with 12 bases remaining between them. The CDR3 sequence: CASRGTRVNTGELFF. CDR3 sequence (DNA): TGTGCCAGCAGGGGGACGCGGGTGAACACCGGGGAGCTGTTTTTT.

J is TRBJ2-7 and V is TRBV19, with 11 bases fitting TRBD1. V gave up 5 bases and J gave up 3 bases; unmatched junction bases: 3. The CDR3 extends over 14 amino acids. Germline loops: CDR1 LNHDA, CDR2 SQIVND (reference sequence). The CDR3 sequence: CASSSGTGGYEQYF. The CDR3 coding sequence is TGTGCCAGTAGTTCCGGGACAGGGGGCTACGAGCAGTACTTC.

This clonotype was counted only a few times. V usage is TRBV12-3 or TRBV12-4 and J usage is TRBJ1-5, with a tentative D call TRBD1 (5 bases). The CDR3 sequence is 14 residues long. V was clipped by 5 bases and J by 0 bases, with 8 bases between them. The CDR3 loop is CASSQGYSNQPQHF. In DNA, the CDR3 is TGTGCCAGCAGTCAGGGATATAGCAATCAGCCCCAGCATTTT.

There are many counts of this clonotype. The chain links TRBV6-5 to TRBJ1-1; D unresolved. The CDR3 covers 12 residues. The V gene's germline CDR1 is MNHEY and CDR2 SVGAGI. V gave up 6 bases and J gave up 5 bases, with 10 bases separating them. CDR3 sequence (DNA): TGTGCCAGCAGACTGGGGAAAACTGAAGCTTTCTTT. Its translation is CASRLGKTEAFF.